This T cell receptor (beta chain) was found in a study of blood T cell repertoires in COVID-19. Turning to the study itself: Acute-phase and convalescent COVID-19 samples originated in the United States, Italy and Spain. Sources were T cells, B-cell-depleted T cells, or PBMCs; the material itself was cDNA or gDNA.

The CDR3 is made up of 13 amino acids. The V gene lost 5 bases and the J gene lost 7 bases, with 15 bases spanning the gap. Germline assignment: CDR1 GTSNPN and CDR2 SVGIG (reference sequence). The authors' processing: Quantification of nucleated cells was approximated via reference gene primer amplification. Clones were sequenced by immunoSEQ multiplex PCR, and TCRdb holds only the in-frame ones, with some missing. That table supplies the V and J calls and clone size; D and trimming were determined from the DNA. This table holds roughly 190,000 clones, around 80% found once. Sequencing was done on a sample of peripheral blood. This TCR was sampled from a middle-aged man with active or convalescent COVID-19. The chain recombines TRBV30 with TRBJ1-5, with a tentative D call TRBD1 (5 bases). The CDR3 spells CAWGAQGGQPQHF. Here the CDR3 DNA reads TGTGCCTGGGGGGCCCAGGGAGGCCAGCCCCAGCATTTT.